Described below is a single TCR beta chain sequence and its context. The data are from a study of blood T cell repertoires in COVID-19. Repertoires were generated with immunoSEQ multiplex PCR, while TCRdb's copy carries only in-frame clones and drops some. The sample contains 320,000 or so clones, 75% to 90% of which appear only once. From germline, CDR1 is DFQATT and CDR2 SNEGSKA (reference sequence). CDR3 length: 11 amino acids. V was trimmed by 5 bases and J by 6 bases, leaving 11 bases between them. The specimen sequenced was PBMCs or T cells enriched from blood (not recorded which). The receptor was isolated from a man aged 25-45 years who had recovered from COVID-19. The chain recombines TRBV20-1 with TRBJ2-7; possible D gene TRBD2, 5 bases. The CDR3 region is CSAEYGGEQYF. As DNA, the CDR3 is TGCAGTGCTGAATATGGAGGCGAGCAGTACTTC.